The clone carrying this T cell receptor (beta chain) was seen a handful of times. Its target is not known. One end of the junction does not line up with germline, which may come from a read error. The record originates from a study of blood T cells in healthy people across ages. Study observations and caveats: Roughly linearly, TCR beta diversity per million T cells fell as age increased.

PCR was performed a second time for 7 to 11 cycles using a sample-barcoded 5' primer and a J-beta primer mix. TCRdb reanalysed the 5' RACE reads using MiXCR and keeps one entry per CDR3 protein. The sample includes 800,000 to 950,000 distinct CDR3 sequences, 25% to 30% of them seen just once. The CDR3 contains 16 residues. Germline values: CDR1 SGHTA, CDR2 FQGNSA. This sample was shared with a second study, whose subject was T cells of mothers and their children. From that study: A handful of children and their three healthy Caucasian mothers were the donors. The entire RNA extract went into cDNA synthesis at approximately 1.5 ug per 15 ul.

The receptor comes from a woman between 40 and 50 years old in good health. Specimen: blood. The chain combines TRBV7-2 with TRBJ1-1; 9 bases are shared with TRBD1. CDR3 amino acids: CAGSPVTGGRNTEAFF. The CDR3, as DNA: TGTGCCGGCAGCCCTGTGACAGGGGGAAGGAACACTGAAGCTTTCTTT.